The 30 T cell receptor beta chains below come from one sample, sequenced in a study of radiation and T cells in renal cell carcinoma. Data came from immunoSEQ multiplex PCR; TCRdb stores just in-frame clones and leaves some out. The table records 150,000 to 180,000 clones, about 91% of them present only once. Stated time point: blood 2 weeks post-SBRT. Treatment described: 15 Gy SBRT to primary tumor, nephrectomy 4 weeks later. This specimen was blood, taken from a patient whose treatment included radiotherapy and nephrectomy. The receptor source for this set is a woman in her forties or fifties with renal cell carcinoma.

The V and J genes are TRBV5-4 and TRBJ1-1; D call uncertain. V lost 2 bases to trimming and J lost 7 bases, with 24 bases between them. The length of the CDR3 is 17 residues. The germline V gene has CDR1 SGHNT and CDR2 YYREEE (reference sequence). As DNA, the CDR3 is TGTGCCAGCAGCTTATCCCCACTCAGTCTGGGGATTGGTGAAGCTTTCTTT. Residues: CASSLSPLSLGIGEAFF. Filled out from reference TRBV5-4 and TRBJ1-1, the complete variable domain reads ETGVTQSPTHLIKTRGQQVTLRCSSQSGHNTVSWYQQALGQGPQFIFQYYREEENGRGNFPPRFSGLQFPNYSSELNVNALELDDSALYLCASSLSPLSLGIGEAFFGQGTRLTVV.

This chain's CDR3 is CASSLQGAVINTQYF. The CDR3 region has the DNA TGTGCCAGCAGCTTACAGGGGGCTGTCATAAATACGCAGTATTTT. V usage is TRBV5-4 and J usage is TRBJ2-3, with 9 bases that match TRBD1. Germline loops: CDR1 SGHNT, CDR2 YYREEE (reference sequence). This CDR3 region has 15 residues. Losses at the gene ends were 2 bases for V and 7 bases for J; bases not matched to a gene: 8.

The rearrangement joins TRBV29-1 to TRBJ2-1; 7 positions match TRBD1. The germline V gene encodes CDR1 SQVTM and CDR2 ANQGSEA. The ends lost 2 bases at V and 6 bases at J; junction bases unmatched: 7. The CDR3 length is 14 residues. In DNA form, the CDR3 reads TGCAGCGTTGAAAGGGAAGGGACAGTCAATGAGCAGTTCTTC. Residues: CSVEREGTVNEQFF.

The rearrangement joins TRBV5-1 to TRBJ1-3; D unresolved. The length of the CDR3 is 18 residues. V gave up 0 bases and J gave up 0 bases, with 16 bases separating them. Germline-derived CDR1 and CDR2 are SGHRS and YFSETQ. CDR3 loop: CASSLEGLTPRSGNTIYF. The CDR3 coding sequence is TGCGCCAGCAGCTTGGAAGGACTAACACCCCGCTCTGGAAACACCATATATTTT. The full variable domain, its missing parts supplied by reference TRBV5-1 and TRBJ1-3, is KAGVTQTPRYLIKTRGQQVTLSCSPISGHRSVSWYQQTPGQGLQFLFEYFSETQRNKGNFPGRFSGRQFSNSRSEMNVSTLELGDSALYLCASSLEGLTPRSGNTIYFGEGSWLTVV.

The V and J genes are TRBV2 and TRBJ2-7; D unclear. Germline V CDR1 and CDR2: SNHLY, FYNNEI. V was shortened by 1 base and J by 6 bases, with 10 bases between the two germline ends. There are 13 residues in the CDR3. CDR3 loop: CASSEERTREQYF. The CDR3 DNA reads TGTGCCAGCAGTGAAGAGCGTACACGCGAGCAGTACTTC.

CDR3 amino acids: CASSTSVVNNQPQHF. CDR3 bases: TGTGCCAGCAGCACCAGTGTGGTCAACAATCAGCCCCAGCATTTT. V usage is TRBV7-8 and J usage is TRBJ1-5, with D uncertain. CDR3 length: 15 residues. From germline, CDR1 is SGHVS and CDR2 FQNEAQ. Trimming left V 5 bases short and J 3 bases short, with 14 bases between.

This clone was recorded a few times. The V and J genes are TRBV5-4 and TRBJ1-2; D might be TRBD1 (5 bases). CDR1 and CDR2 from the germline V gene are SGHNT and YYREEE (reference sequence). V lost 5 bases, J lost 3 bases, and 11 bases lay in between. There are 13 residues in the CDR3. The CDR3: CASSHRQHYGYTF. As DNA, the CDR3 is TGTGCCAGCAGTCACAGACAGCACTATGGCTACACCTTC.

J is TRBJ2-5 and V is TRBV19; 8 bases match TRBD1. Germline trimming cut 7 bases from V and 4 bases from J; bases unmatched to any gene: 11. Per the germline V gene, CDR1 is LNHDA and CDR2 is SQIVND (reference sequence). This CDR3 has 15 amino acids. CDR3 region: CASTQTGDLRETQYF. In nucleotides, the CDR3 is TGTGCCAGTACCCAGACAGGGGACTTAAGAGAGACCCAGTACTTC. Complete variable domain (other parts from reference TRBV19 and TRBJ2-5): DGGITQSPKYLFRKEGQNVTLSCEQNLNHDAMYWYRQDPGQGLRLIYYSQIVNDFQKGDIAEGYSVSREKKESFPLTVTSAQKNPTAFYLCASTQTGDLRETQYFGPGTRLLVL.

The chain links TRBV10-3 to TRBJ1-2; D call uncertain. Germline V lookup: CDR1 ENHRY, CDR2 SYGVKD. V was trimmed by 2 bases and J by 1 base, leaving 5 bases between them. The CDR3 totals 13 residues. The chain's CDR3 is CAISEASNYGYTF. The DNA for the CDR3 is TGTGCCATCAGTGAGGCGAGTAACTATGGCTACACCTTC.

This chain's CDR3 is CASSFGTGLSGEQYF. CDR3 nucleotide sequence: TGTGCCAGCAGCTTCGGGACAGGGCTATCGGGGGAGCAGTACTTC. This rearrangement joins TRBV7-8 to TRBJ2-7, with 9 bases aligning to TRBD1. The CDR3 runs 15 residues. V gave up 3 bases and J gave up 7 bases; unmatched junction bases: 10. CDR1 and CDR2 from the germline V gene are SGHVS and FQNEAQ.

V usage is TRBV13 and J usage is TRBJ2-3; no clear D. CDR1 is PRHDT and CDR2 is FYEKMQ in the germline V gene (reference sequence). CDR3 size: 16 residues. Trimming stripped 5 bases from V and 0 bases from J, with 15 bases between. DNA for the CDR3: TGTGCCAGCAGCCGGATCCGGTCACCTAGCACAGATACGCAGTATTTT. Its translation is CASSRIRSPSTDTQYF.

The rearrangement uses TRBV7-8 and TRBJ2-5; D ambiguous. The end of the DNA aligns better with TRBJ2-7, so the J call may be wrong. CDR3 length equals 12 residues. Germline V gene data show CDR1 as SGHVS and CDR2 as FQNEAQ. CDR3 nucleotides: TGTGCCAGCAGCCCAGTAGCCTACGAGCAGTACTTC. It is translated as CASSPVAYEQYF.

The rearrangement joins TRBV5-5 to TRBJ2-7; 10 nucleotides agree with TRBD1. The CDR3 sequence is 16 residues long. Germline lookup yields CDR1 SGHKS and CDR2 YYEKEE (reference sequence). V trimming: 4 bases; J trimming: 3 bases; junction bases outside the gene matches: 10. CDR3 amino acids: CASSEPGQGENYEQYF. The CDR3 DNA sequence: TGTGCCAGCAGCGAGCCAGGACAGGGGGAGAACTACGAGCAGTACTTC.

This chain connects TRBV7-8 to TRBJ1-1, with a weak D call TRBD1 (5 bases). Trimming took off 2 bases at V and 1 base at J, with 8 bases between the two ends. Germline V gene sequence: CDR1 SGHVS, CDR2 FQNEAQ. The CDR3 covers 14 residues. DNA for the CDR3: TGTGCCAGCAGCTTAATTGGACAGAACACTGAAGCTTTCTTT. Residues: CASSLIGQNTEAFF.

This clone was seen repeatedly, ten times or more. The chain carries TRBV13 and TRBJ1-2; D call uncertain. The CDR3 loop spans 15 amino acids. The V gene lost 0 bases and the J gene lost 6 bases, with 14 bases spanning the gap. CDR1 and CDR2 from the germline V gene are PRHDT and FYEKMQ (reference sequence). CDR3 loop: CASSLGAVPFNGYTF. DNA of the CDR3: TGTGCCAGCAGCTTAGGGGCCGTTCCGTTCAATGGCTACACCTTC.

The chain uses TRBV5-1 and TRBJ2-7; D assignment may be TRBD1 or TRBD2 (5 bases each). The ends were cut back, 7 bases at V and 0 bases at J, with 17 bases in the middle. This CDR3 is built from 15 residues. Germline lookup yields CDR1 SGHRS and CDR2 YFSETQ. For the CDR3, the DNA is TGCGCCAGCTCCTGGGGGTCCCAGAGCTCCTACGAGCAGTACTTC. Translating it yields CASSWGSQSSYEQYF.

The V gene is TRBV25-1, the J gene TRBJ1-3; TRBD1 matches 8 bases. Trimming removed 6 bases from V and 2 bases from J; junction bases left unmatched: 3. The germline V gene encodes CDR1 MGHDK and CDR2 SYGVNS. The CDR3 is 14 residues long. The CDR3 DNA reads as TGTGCCAGCAGATCGACAGGGGCTGGAAACACCATATATTTT. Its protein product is CASRSTGAGNTIYF.

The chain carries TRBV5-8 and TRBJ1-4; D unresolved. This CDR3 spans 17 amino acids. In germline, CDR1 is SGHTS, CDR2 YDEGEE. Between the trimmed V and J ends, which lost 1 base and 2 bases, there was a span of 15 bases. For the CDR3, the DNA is TGTGCCAGCAGCTTGTTAGAGGGCCTGGGGACTAATGAAAAACTGTTTTTT. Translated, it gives CASSLLEGLGTNEKLFF. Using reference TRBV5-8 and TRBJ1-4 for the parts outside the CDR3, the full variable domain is EAGVTQSPTHLIKTRGQQATLRCSPISGHTSVYWYQQALGLGLQFLLWYDEGEERNRGNFPPRFSGRQFPNYSSELNVNALELEDSALYLCASSLLEGLGTNEKLFFGSGTQLSVL.

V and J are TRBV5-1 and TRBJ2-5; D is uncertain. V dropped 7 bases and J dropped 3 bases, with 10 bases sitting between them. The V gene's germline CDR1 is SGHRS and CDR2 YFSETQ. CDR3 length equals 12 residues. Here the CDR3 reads CASALSEETQYF. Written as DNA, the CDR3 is TGCGCCAGCGCCCTATCCGAAGAGACCCAGTACTTC.

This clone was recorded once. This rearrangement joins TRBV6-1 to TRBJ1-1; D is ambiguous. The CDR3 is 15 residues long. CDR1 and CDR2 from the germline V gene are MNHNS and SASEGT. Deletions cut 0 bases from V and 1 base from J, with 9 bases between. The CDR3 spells CASSEASSGNTEAFF. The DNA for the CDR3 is TGTGCCAGCAGTGAAGCGTCTTCTGGGAACACTGAAGCTTTCTTT.

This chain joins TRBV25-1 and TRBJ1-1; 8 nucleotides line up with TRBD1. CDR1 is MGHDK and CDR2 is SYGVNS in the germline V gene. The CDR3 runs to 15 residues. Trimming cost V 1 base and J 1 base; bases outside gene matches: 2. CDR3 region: CASSEWGTGNTEAFF. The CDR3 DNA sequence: TGTGCCAGCAGTGAATGGGGGACAGGGAACACTGAAGCTTTCTTT.

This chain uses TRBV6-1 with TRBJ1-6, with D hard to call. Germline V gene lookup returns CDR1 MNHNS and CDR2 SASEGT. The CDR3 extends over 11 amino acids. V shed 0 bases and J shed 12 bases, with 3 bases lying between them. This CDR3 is CASSEAGPLHF. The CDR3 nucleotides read TGTGCCAGCAGTGAAGCGGGACCCCTCCACTTT.

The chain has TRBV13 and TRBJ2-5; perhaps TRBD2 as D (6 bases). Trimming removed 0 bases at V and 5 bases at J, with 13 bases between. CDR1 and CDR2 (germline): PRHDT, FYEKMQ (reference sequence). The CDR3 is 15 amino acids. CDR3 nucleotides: TGTGCCAGCAGCTTAGGTGGACTACTTGTGGAGACCCAGTACTTC. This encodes CASSLGGLLVETQYF.

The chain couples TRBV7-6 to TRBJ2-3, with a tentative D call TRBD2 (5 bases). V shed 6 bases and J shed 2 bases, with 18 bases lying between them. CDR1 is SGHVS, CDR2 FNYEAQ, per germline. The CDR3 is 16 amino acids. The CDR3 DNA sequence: TGTGCCAGCAGATCGGGGAGATTCATGGACACAGATACGCAGTATTTT. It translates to CASRSGRFMDTDTQYF.

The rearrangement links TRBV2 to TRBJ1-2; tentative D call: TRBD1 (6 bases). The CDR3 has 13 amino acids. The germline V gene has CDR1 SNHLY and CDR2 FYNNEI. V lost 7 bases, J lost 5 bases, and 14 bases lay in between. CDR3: CASTSGGLYGYTF. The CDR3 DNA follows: TGTGCCAGCACGTCGGGGGGCTTGTATGGCTACACCTTC.

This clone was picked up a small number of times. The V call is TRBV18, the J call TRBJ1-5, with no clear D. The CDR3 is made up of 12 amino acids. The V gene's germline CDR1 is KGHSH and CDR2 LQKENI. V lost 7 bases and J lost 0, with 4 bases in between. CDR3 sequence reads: CASCNSNQPQHF. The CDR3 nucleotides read TGTGCCAGCTGTAATAGCAATCAGCCCCAGCATTTT.

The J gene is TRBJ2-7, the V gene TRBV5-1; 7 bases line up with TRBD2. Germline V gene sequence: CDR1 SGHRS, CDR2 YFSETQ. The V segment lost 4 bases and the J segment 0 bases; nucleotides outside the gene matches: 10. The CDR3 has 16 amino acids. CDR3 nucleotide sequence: TGCGCCAGCAGCACTGAGACTAGCCCCAACTCCTACGAGCAGTACTTC. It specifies CASSTETSPNSYEQYF.

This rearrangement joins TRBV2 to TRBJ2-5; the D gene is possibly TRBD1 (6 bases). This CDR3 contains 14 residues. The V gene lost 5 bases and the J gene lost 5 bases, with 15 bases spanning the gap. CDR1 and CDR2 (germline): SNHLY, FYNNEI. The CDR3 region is CASSFRQVRETQYF. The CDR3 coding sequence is TGTGCCAGCAGTTTCCGACAGGTCAGGGAGACCCAGTACTTC.

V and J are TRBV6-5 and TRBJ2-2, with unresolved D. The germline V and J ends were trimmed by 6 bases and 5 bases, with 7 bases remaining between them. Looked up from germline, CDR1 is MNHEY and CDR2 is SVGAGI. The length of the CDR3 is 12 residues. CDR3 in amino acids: CASRSTTGELFF. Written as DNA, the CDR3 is TGTGCCAGCAGGTCTACTACCGGGGAGCTGTTTTTT.

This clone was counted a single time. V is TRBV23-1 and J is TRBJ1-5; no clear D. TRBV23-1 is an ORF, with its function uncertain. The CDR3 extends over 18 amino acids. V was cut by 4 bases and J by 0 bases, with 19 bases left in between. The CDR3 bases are TGCGCCAGCAGTCCCCCCAGAGGGATGGGTTGTAGCAATCAGCCCCAGCATTTT. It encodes CASSPPRGMGCSNQPQHF.